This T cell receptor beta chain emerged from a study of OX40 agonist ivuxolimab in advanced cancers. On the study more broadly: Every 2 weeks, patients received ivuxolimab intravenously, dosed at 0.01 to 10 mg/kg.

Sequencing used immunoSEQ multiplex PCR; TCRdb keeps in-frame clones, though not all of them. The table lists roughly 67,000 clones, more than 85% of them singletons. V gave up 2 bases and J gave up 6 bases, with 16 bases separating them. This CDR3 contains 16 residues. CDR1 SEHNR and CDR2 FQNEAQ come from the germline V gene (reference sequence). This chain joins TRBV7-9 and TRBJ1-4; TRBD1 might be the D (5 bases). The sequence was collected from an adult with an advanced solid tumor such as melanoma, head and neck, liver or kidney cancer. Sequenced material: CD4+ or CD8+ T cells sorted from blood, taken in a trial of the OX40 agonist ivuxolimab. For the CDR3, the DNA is TGTGCCAGCAGCTTAATCCGCGCAGGGTCTCATGAAAAACTGTTTTTT. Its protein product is CASSLIRAGSHEKLFF.